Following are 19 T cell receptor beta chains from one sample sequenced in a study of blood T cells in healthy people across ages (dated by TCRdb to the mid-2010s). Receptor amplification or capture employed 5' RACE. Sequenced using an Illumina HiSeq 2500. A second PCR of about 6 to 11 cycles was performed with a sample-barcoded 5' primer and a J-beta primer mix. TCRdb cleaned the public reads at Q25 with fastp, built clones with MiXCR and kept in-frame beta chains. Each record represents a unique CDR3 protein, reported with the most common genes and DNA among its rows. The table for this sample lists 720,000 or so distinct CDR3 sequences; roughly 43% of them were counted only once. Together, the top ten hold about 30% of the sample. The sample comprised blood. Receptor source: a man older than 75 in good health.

The CDR3 nucleotides are TGTGCCAGCAGTGACTCGGGACAGGGCTATGAGCAGTTCTTC. Translating it yields CASSDSGQGYEQFF. V is TRBV6-4 and J is TRBJ2-1, with 9 bases that match TRBD1. Per the germline V gene, CDR1 is MRHNA and CDR2 is SNTAGT. Unmatched junction bases numbered 2, after V lost 0 bases and J lost 8 bases. The CDR3 is made up of 14 amino acids.

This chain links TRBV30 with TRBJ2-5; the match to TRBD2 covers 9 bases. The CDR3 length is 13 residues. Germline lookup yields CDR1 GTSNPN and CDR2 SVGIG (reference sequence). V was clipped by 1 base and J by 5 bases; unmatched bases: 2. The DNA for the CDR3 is TGTGCCTGGAGTGCCAGCGGGAGGGAGACCCAGTACTTC. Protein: CAWSASGRETQYF.

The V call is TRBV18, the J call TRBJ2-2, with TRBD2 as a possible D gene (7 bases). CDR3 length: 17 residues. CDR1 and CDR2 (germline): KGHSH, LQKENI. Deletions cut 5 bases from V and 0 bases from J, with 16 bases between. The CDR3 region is CASSTERGGANTGELFF. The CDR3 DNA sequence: TGTGCCAGCTCAACCGAGAGAGGGGGGGCGAACACCGGGGAGCTGTTTTTT. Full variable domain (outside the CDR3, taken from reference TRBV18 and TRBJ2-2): NAGVMQNPRHLVRRRGQEARLRCSPMKGHSHVYWYRQLPEEGLKFMVYLQKENIIDESGMPKERFSAEFPKEGPSILRIQQVVRGDSAAYFCASSTERGGANTGELFFGEGSRLTVL.

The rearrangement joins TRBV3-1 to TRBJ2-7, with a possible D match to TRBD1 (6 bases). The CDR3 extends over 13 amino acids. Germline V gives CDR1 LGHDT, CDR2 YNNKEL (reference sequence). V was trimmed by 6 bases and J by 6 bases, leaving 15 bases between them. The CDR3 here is CASRPPSGVEQYF. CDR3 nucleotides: TGTGCCAGCAGGCCTCCATCAGGGGTCGAGCAGTACTTC.

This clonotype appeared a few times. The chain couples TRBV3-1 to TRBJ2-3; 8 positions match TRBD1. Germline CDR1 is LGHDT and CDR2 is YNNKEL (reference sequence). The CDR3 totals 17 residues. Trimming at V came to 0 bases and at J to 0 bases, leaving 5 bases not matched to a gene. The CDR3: CASSQDIRTGSTDTQYF. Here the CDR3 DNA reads TGTGCCAGCAGCCAAGACATTCGGACAGGGAGCACAGATACGCAGTATTTT.

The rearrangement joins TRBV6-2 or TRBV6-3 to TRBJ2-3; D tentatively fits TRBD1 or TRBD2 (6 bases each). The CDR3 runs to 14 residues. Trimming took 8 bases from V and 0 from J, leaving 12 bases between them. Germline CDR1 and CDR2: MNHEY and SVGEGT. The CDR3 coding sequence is TGTGCCAGCCCCGGGGGCCTTAGCACAGATACGCAGTATTTT. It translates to CASPGGLSTDTQYF.

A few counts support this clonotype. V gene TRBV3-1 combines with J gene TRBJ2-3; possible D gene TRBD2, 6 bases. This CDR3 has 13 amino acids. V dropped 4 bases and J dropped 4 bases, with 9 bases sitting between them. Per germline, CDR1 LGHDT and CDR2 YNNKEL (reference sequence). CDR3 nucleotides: TGTGCCAGCAGCCCCACTAGCCCAGATACGCAGTATTTT. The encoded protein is CASSPTSPDTQYF.

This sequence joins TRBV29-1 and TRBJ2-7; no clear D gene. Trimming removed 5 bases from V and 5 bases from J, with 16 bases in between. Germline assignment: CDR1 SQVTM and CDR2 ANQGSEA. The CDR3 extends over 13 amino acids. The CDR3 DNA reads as TGCAGCGTTAGCCGGACGGCAGGCAACGAGCAGTACTTC. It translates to CSVSRTAGNEQYF.

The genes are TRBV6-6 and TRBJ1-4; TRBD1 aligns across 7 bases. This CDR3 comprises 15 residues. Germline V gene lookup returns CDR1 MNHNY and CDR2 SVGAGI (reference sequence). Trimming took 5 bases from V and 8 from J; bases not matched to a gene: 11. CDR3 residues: CASSNPQGGGEKLFF. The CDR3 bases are TGTGCCAGCAGTAACCCCCAGGGGGGAGGCGAAAAACTGTTTTTT.

CDR3 sequence (DNA): TGCAGCGGCCGGGGCTCTAATGAAAAACTGTTTTTT. It is translated as CSGRGSNEKLFF. The J gene is TRBJ1-4, the V gene TRBV29-1; D possibly corresponds to TRBD1 (5 bases). The germline V and J ends were trimmed by 7 bases and 3 bases, with 9 bases remaining between them. The CDR3 extends over 12 amino acids. CDR1 and CDR2 (germline): SQVTM, ANQGSEA.

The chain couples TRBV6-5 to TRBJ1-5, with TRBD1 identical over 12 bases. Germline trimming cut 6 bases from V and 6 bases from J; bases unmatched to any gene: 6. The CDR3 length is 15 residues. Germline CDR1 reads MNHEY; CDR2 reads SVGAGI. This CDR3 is CASRMGQGAGQPQHF. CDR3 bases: TGTGCCAGCAGAATGGGACAGGGGGCGGGTCAGCCCCAGCATTTT.

DNA for the CDR3: TGCGCCAGCAGCTTGGATATGGAGACCCAGTACTTC. It is translated as CASSLDMETQYF. The J gene is TRBJ2-5, the V gene TRBV5-1; D remains unclear. Germline CDR1 SGHRS, CDR2 YFSETQ. Trimming took off 0 bases at V and 5 bases at J, with 5 bases between the two ends. The CDR3 has 12 residues. Based on the CDR3 plus reference TRBV5-1 and TRBJ2-5, the full variable domain is KAGVTQTPRYLIKTRGQQVTLSCSPISGHRSVSWYQQTPGQGLQFLFEYFSETQRNKGNFPGRFSGRQFSNSRSEMNVSTLELGDSALYLCASSLDMETQYFGPGTRLLVL.

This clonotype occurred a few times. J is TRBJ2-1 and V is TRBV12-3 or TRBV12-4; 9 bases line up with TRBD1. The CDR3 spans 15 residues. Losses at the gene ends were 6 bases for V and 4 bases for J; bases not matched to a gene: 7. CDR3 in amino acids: CASRSPGQGYNEQFF. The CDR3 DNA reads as TGTGCCAGCAGGTCACCGGGACAGGGATACAATGAGCAGTTCTTC.

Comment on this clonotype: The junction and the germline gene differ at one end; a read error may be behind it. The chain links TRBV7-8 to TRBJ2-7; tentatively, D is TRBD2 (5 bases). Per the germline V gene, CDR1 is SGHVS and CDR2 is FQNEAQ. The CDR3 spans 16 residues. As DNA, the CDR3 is TGTGCCAGCGGCTTAGCGCTTGCAGCTCCTCCTTACGAGCAGTACTTC. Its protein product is CASGLALAAPPYEQYF.

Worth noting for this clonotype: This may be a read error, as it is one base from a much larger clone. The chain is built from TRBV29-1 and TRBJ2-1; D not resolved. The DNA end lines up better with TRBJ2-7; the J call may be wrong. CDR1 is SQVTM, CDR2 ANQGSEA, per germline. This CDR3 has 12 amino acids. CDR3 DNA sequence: TGCAGCGTACGGAAATCCTACAATGAGCAGTACTTC. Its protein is CSVRKSYNEQYF.

The CDR3: CSASRTGRGYGYTF. The CDR3 region has the DNA TGCAGTGCTAGTCGGACGGGGCGCGGGTATGGCTACACCTTC. This chain joins TRBV20-1 and TRBJ1-2; maybe TRBD1 (5 bases). V lost 3 bases and J lost 5, with 16 bases in between. The CDR3 extends over 14 amino acids. Per the germline V gene, CDR1 is DFQATT and CDR2 is SNEGSKA (reference sequence).

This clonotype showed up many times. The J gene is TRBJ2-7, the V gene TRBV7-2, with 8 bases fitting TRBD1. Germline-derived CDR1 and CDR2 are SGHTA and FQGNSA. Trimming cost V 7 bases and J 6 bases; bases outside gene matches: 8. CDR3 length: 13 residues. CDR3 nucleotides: TGTGCCAGCACCCGTGGACAGGGCTCCGAGCAGTACTTC. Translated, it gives CASTRGQGSEQYF.

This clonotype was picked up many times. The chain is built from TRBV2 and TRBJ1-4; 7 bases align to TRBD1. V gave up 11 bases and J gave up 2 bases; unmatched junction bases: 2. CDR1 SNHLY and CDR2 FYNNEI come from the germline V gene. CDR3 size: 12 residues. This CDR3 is CAGGQTNEKLFF. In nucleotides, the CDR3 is TGTGCCGGGGGACAGACTAATGAAAAACTGTTTTTT.

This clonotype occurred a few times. This chain's CDR3 is CASSLLASGLLTDTQYF. CDR3 nucleotide sequence: TGTGCCAGCAGCTTGTTGGCTAGCGGACTCCTCACAGATACGCAGTATTTT. This chain connects TRBV5-6 to TRBJ2-3; TRBD2 aligns across 7 bases. V dropped 1 base and J dropped 2; count of bases not matched to a gene: 10. This CDR3 region has 17 residues. Looked up from germline, CDR1 is SGHDT and CDR2 is YYEEEE.